The 7 T cell receptor beta chains presented below share a single source sample, sequenced in a study of blood T cells in healthy people across ages. Using a J-beta primer mix together with a sample-barcoded 5' primer, a second PCR was run for about 6 to 11 cycles. TCRdb re-called the 5' RACE reads through MiXCR, storing one row per CDR3 protein. The sample carries 750,000 to 850,000 distinct CDR3 sequences, 25% recorded once. The same sample was also studied in work on T cells of mothers and their children.

The specimen was blood. The receptors come from a boy aged 10-17 years in good health.

This chain joins TRBV5-1 and TRBJ2-5; D possibly corresponds to TRBD2 (5 bases). The J call could be wrong; TRBJ2-1 is a better fit for the DNA end. The length of the CDR3 is 12 residues. The germline gives CDR1 SGHRS, CDR2 YFSETQ. CDR3 amino acids: CASSGTGLEQFF. DNA for the CDR3: TGCGCCAGCAGCGGAACGGGGTTAGAGCAGTTCTTC.

The chain uses TRBV7-6 and TRBJ2-6; 8 bases are a match to TRBD2. The CDR3 spans 17 residues. The germline V gene has CDR1 SGHVS and CDR2 FNYEAQ. The junction had 7 bases not matched to a gene; V was cut back by 6 bases and J by 0 bases. For the CDR3, the DNA is TGTGCCAGCAGTCCCACTAGCGGACGCTCTGGGGCCAACGTCCTGACTTTC. Its protein is CASSPTSGRSGANVLTF.

This clonotype was counted at least ten times. The V call is TRBV28, the J call TRBJ1-2; TRBD1 agrees at 7 bases. CDR1 is MDHEN and CDR2 is SYDVKM in the germline V gene. This CDR3 comprises 14 residues. J lost 2 bases, V lost 10 bases, and 10 bases had no gene match. CDR3 nucleotide sequence: TGTGCCACCTTACTGGACAGGACGAACTATGGCTACACCTTC. Its translation is CATLLDRTNYGYTF.

This chain uses TRBV12-3 or TRBV12-4 with TRBJ1-4; D remains ambiguous. The better agreement between TRBJ2-2 and the DNA end casts doubt on the J call. CDR3 size: 14 residues. The CDR3 sequence: CASSMRHRPGELFF. The CDR3, as DNA: TGTGCCAGCAGTATGCGACACCGACCCGGGGAGCTGTTTTTT.

This clonotype was seen a single time. V is TRBV20-1 and J is TRBJ2-3, with D possibly being TRBD2 (7 bases). The length of the CDR3 is 15 residues. Germline V CDR1 and CDR2: DFQATT, SNEGSKA (reference sequence). V was shortened by 5 bases and J by 6 bases, with 21 bases between the two germline ends. The CDR3 loop reads CSADGGGPSFDTQYF. For the CDR3, the DNA is TGCAGTGCTGACGGCGGGGGCCCCTCCTTTGATACGCAGTATTTT.

The rearrangement links TRBV20-1 to TRBJ1-1, with 7 positions matching TRBD1. Germline V gene data show CDR1 as DFQATT and CDR2 as SNEGSKA (reference sequence). The CDR3 extends over 18 amino acids. V dropped 0 bases and J dropped 0; count of bases not matched to a gene: 13. In nucleotides, the CDR3 is TGCAGTGCTAGAGATCTGTATTCGGGACAGATTTTGAACACTGAAGCTTTCTTT. Encoded protein: CSARDLYSGQILNTEAFF.

This clonotype was seen only a few times. The V call is TRBV7-2, the J call TRBJ1-4; D gene unclear. Germline V CDR1 and CDR2: SGHTA, FQGNSA. V was clipped by 3 bases and J by 8 bases, with 13 bases between them. CDR3 length: 14 amino acids. The CDR3 loop is CASSFAGNTEKLFF. CDR3 nucleotide sequence: TGTGCCAGCAGCTTCGCGGGGAATACCGAAAAACTGTTTTTT.